This T cell receptor beta chain was found in a study of T cell clonality in common variable immunodeficiency. Study observations and caveats: In common variable immunodeficiency, TCR beta chains reportedly carried fewer deletions and N-nucleotide insertions. Fewer TCRbeta clones were shared among CVID subjects than controls.

The CDR3 consists of 15 residues. Looked up from germline, CDR1 is GTSNPN and CDR2 is SVGIG (reference sequence). Trimming removed 0 bases from V and 3 bases from J; junction bases left unmatched: 8. Most patients and controls had Caucasian heritage. Replacement immunoglobulin had been given to every CVID subject for at least one year. Control and CVID samples contributed equal amounts of genomic DNA. Libraries were prepared by immunoSEQ multiplex PCR; TCRdb keeps only in-frame clonotypes and omits some of them. The repertoire yields 15,000 to 25,000 clones, none seen only once; the top ten contain more than 20%. This clone has a handful of counts. Its antigen is undetermined. The sequence runs out 3 residues before the end of the CDR3; the remainder is reconstructed from the germline J gene.

The sample was peripheral blood mononuclear cells. The J gene is TRBJ2-7, the V gene TRBV30, with 7 nucleotides matching TRBD2. The clonotype originates from a human donor with common variable immunodeficiency. The chain's CDR3 is CAWSVGGSSGYEQYF. The covered CDR3 bases are TGTGCCTGGAGTGTTGGCGGGAGCTCCGGCTACGAG. Full variable domain (rest looked up from reference TRBV30 and TRBJ2-7): SQTIHQWPATLVQPVGSPLSLECTVEGTSNPNLYWYRQAAGRGLQLLFYSVGIGQISSEVPQNLSASRPQDRQFILSSKKLLLSDSGFYLCAWSVGGSSGYEQYFGPGTRLTVT.